This T cell receptor beta chain comes out of a study of metastatic and nonmetastatic thyroid tumors. Study-wide background: For malignant and benign thyroid patients, tumor or nodule tissue and blood were the sources whose repertoires were compared.

Prior to thyroid surgery, none of the patients had received any treatment. The CDR3 contains 13 residues. The ends were cut back, 1 base at V and 7 bases at J, with 10 bases in the middle. CDR1 SGHTA and CDR2 FQGNSA come from the germline V gene. In this sample, this clone turned up a few times. TCRdb called clones again from the PCR reads with MiXCR. The sample records 35,000 to 50,000 clones, more than 20% being singletons. V and J are TRBV7-2 and TRBJ1-2; possible D gene TRBD1, 6 bases. The sequenced sample was tumor tissue. This TCR was sampled from a female donor with papillary thyroid cancer or a benign thyroid nodule (not recorded which). Some clones in this sample may be carry-over from other donors' samples. CDR3 DNA: TGTGCCAGCAGCTTAGGGACAGACATTGGCTACACCTTC. Translation: CASSLGTDIGYTF.